This T cell receptor (beta chain) was sequenced in a study of CD8+CD57+ T cells in acquired aplastic anemia. Study in general: Mean DNA quantity obtained from sorted CD4+ and CD8+ cells was 3.2 ug. Study findings and constraints: Between the patient and control groups, CD8+ Simpson's diversity did not differ significantly.

Profiling that covered TCR beta VDJ and CDR3 relied on genomic DNA as its template. TCRdb re-called the reads with MiXCR, one entry per CDR3 protein. Altogether 210,000 or so distinct CDR3 sequences are present, about half being singletons, with the ten largest covering 20%. Patients who underwent sequencing had shown CD8+CD57+ cell expansion by flow cytometry. By the time of blood sampling, patients had still received no therapy. The CDR3 sequence is 16 residues long. The germline CDR1 and CDR2 sequences are SGDLS and YYNGEE. The V and J ends lost 0 bases and 2 bases, in that order; junction bases with no gene match: 5. This clonotype was picked up many times. What it binds is not known.

The chain combines TRBV9 with TRBJ2-5, with TRBD2 identical over 9 bases. The sequenced sample consisted of sorted CD4+, CD8+, or CD8+CD57+ T cells (not recorded which) from PBMCs. The receptor's source is a human donor with aplastic anemia. For the CDR3, the DNA is TGTGCCAGCAGCGTAGCTTCCCTAGCGGGGCAAGAGACCCAGTACTTC. It encodes CASSVASLAGQETQYF.